The next 28 T cell receptor beta chains were all read from a single sample in a study of T-cell reconstitution after alpha-beta-depleted transplantation in children. Unique molecular identifiers were incorporated when the TCRbeta library was constructed. TCRdb used MiXCR to reprocess the PCR reads, holding one entry per CDR3 protein. The data contain some 840,000 distinct CDR3 sequences, roughly 16% of them singletons. Material: PBMCs, mostly from graft donor cells, obtained 360 days after TCRalphabeta/CD19-depleted stem cell transplant. These receptor sequences come from a male patient under 18 who had a stem cell transplant for acute lymphoblastic leukemia, so the T cells may come from the graft donor.

The genes are TRBV30 and TRBJ2-7, with 7 bases fitting TRBD2. V trimming: 7 bases; J trimming: 1 base; junction bases outside the gene matches: 7. This CDR3 region has 13 residues. The V gene's germline CDR1 is GTSNPN and CDR2 SVGIG (reference sequence). The CDR3 DNA sequence: TGTGCCTTTCTTAGCGGGCCGTCCTACGAGCAGTACTTC. The encoded protein is CAFLSGPSYEQYF.

This clonotype appeared many times. This chain uses TRBV7-6 with TRBJ2-7, with D perhaps matching TRBD1 or TRBD2 (5 bases each). Looked up from germline, CDR1 is SGHVS and CDR2 is FNYEAQ. CDR3 length: 15 residues. The V end was cut by 1 base, the J end by 3 bases, with 13 bases between. The CDR3 protein is CASSLEVGTSYEQYF. In DNA form, the CDR3 reads TGTGCCAGCAGCTTAGAAGTGGGGACGAGCTACGAGCAGTACTTC.

This clonotype was picked up a small number of times. The chain recombines TRBV9 with TRBJ2-5; tentatively, D is TRBD2 (5 bases). Trimming removed 0 bases from V and 5 bases from J, with 14 bases in between. This CDR3 is 15 amino acids long. Germline lookup yields CDR1 SGDLS and CDR2 YYNGEE. DNA of the CDR3: TGTGCCAGCAGCGTAGGCGGACTCACGTGGGAGACCCAGTACTTC. This translates into CASSVGGLTWETQYF. The full variable domain, its missing parts supplied by reference TRBV9 and TRBJ2-5, is DSGVTQTPKHLITATGQRVTLRCSPRSGDLSVYWYQQSLDQGLQFLIQYYNGEERAKGNILERFSAQQFPDLHSELNLSSLELGDSALYFCASSVGGLTWETQYFGPGTRLLVL.

The genes are TRBV7-9 and TRBJ2-3; D remains unclear. The length of the CDR3 is 14 residues. The V gene's germline CDR1 is SEHNR and CDR2 FQNEAQ (reference sequence). The V gene lost 4 bases and the J gene lost 4 bases, with 12 bases spanning the gap. DNA of the CDR3: TGTGCCAGCAGCTCGTCCTGGACCGCAGATACGCAGTATTTT. This gives the protein CASSSSWTADTQYF.

CDR3 nucleotide sequence: TGTGCCAGCAGTCCCCACTGGGCCTCGAACACTGAAGCTTTCTTT. This translates into CASSPHWASNTEAFF. This chain links TRBV12-3 or TRBV12-4 with TRBJ1-1, with D uncertain. CDR3 length: 15 amino acids. The V end lost 5 bases, the J end lost 1 base, and 14 bases lay between the germline ends.

The rearrangement joins TRBV12-3 or TRBV12-4 to TRBJ2-1, with a possible D match to TRBD2 (7 bases). The CDR3 consists of 15 residues. V shed 6 bases and J shed 10 bases, with 22 bases lying between them. The CDR3, as DNA: TGTGCCAGCAGATTAAGCGGAGGGGGGGGTGTGGAGCAGTTCTTC. It is translated as CASRLSGGGGVEQFF.

The chain joins TRBV11-1 to TRBJ2-2; D call uncertain. CDR3 length: 13 amino acids. The V end lost 3 bases, the J end lost 6 bases, and 8 bases lay between the germline ends. The germline gives CDR1 SGHAT, CDR2 FQDESV (reference sequence). This chain's CDR3 is CASSFFLAGELFF. Here the CDR3 DNA reads TGTGCCAGCAGCTTCTTTCTCGCCGGGGAGCTGTTTTTT.

The chain carries TRBV2 and TRBJ2-4; 8 bases agree with TRBD2. V lost 7 bases, J lost 3 bases, and 8 bases stayed unmatched. Germline V gives CDR1 SNHLY, CDR2 FYNNEI. This CDR3 contains 15 residues. The CDR3 DNA reads as TGTGCCAGCACCCAGCGGGAGTCAGTCAAAAACATTCAGTACTTC. Protein sequence: CASTQRESVKNIQYF.

This clonotype was counted between two and nine times. V is TRBV25-1 and J is TRBJ2-7; 7 nucleotides match TRBD2. The germline V gene encodes CDR1 MGHDK and CDR2 SYGVNS. This CDR3 has 15 residues. Unmatched junction bases numbered 9, after V lost 0 bases and J lost 7 bases. CDR3 region: CASSEYEGGPREQYF. The CDR3 DNA follows: TGTGCCAGCAGTGAATACGAGGGAGGGCCTAGAGAGCAGTACTTC.

The J gene is TRBJ2-1, the V gene TRBV9; 11 nucleotides align to TRBD2. This CDR3 contains 15 residues. The J segment lost 8 bases and the V segment lost 4 bases, leaving 8 bases of the junction unmatched. Germline V gene lookup returns CDR1 SGDLS and CDR2 YYNGEE. CDR3 residues: CASSSTSGSFHEQFF. CDR3 sequence (DNA): TGTGCCAGCAGCTCCACTAGCGGGAGTTTCCATGAGCAGTTCTTC.

There are a few counts of this clonotype. J is TRBJ2-1 and V is TRBV4-1, with 11 bases that match TRBD2. Losses at the gene ends were 1 base for V and 0 bases for J; bases not matched to a gene: 8. Germline CDR1 is MGHRA and CDR2 is YSYEKL. The CDR3 is 19 residues long. The CDR3 region has the DNA TGCGCCAGCAGCCAAGGGACTAGCGGGTCCCTGAGCTCCTACAATGAGCAGTTCTTC. Protein product: CASSQGTSGSLSSYNEQFF.

This clonotype was seen only a few times. The chain joins TRBV19 to TRBJ2-2, with a possible D match to TRBD2 (5 bases). The CDR3 totals 13 residues. Per germline, CDR1 LNHDA and CDR2 SQIVND (reference sequence). V was clipped by 7 bases and J by 5 bases, with 11 bases between them. CDR3 in amino acids: CASITSGTGELFF. CDR3 nucleotide sequence: TGTGCCAGTATCACTAGTGGGACCGGGGAGCTGTTTTTT.

This clonotype was seen ten or more times. V and J are TRBV5-1 and TRBJ1-6; D not resolved. This CDR3 is built from 13 residues. V gave up 2 bases and J gave up 8 bases, with 8 bases separating them. The germline gives CDR1 SGHRS, CDR2 YFSETQ. In nucleotides, the CDR3 is TGCGCCAGCAGCTTCGGAAAAGATTCACCCCTCCACTTT. Amino acids: CASSFGKDSPLHF.

There are a few counts of this clonotype. The chain combines TRBV4-1 with TRBJ1-3, with 8 bases fitting TRBD1. Germline values: CDR1 MGHRA, CDR2 YSYEKL. Unmatched junction bases numbered 8, after V lost 5 bases and J lost 2 bases. CDR3 length equals 16 residues. The CDR3 nucleotides read TGCGCCAGCAGCTATGGACAGGGAATGGCTGGAAACACCATATATTTT. As protein: CASSYGQGMAGNTIYF.

This chain links TRBV9 with TRBJ2-1; TRBD1 matches at 9 bases. Germline values: CDR1 SGDLS, CDR2 YYNGEE. The V gene end was trimmed by 8 bases and the J gene end by 12 bases; junction bases not matched to a gene: 12. The CDR3 is 13 amino acids. CDR3 bases: TGTGCCAGTCAGTTAACAGGGGGCGGGAGGCAGTTCTTC. Amino acids: CASQLTGGGRQFF.

This clonotype was observed at least ten times. Here the CDR3 DNA reads TGCAGTGCCATACCTGGACCGGCCGGCAATGAGCAGTTCTTC. It translates to CSAIPGPAGNEQFF. The chain recombines TRBV20-1 with TRBJ2-1; D call uncertain. CDR1 is DFQATT, CDR2 SNEGSKA, per germline (reference sequence). The V end lost 6 bases, the J end lost 6 bases, and 18 bases lay between the germline ends. The CDR3 runs to 14 residues.

At least ten counts were recorded for this clonotype. The chain has TRBV5-1 and TRBJ2-2; 8 bases are shared with TRBD2. The V segment lost 0 bases and the J segment 3 bases; nucleotides outside the gene matches: 4. This CDR3 comprises 16 residues. Germline V gene lookup returns CDR1 SGHRS and CDR2 YFSETQ. The chain's CDR3 is CASSLEGTRYTGELFF. DNA for the CDR3: TGCGCCAGCAGCTTGGAAGGGACTAGATACACCGGGGAGCTGTTTTTT.

A few counts support this clonotype. The chain uses TRBV27 and TRBJ1-2; D gene uncertain. CDR1 MNHEY and CDR2 SMNVEV come from the germline V gene (reference sequence). V was clipped by 1 base and J by 4 bases, with 13 bases between them. The CDR3 runs to 15 residues. The CDR3 DNA reads as TGTGCCAGCAGTTTATTGGGCAGCGCGCCCTATGGCTACACCTTC. This translates into CASSLLGSAPYGYTF.

This clonotype was detected only once. The chain links TRBV7-2 to TRBJ2-4; D is undetermined. This CDR3 is 18 amino acids long. The V end lost 1 base, the J end lost 3 bases, and 19 bases lay between the germline ends. The V gene's germline CDR1 is SGHTA and CDR2 FQGNSA. CDR3 in amino acids: CASSLGWNWAPYKNIQYF. DNA for the CDR3: TGTGCCAGCAGCTTAGGCTGGAATTGGGCCCCTTACAAAAACATTCAGTACTTC.

This clonotype showed up just a few times. The chain has TRBV20-1 and TRBJ2-1; the D gene is possibly TRBD2 (5 bases). The CDR3 totals 14 residues. Trimming took off 6 bases at V and 3 bases at J, with 15 bases between the two ends. Germline V gives CDR1 DFQATT, CDR2 SNEGSKA (reference sequence). In nucleotides, the CDR3 is TGCAGTGCAACTAGAGTTTTTCTCTACAATGAGCAGTTCTTC. Translation gives CSATRVFLYNEQFF.

This clonotype turned up a few times. The gene calls are TRBV7-9 and TRBJ2-5; D unresolved. Germline CDR1 and CDR2: SEHNR and FQNEAQ (reference sequence). V was trimmed by 5 bases and J by 1 base, leaving 11 bases between them. This CDR3 is built from 14 residues. CDR3: CASSTSTSQETQYF. DNA for the CDR3: TGTGCCAGCAGCACCTCGACATCCCAAGAGACCCAGTACTTC. The full variable domain, with the rest looked up from reference TRBV7-9 and TRBJ2-5, is DTGVSQNPRHKITKRGQNVTFRCDPISEHNRLYWYRQTLGQGPEFLTYFQNEAQLEKSRLLSDRFSAERPKGSFSTLEIQRTEQGDSAMYLCASSTSTSQETQYFGPGTRLLVL.

There are a few counts of this clonotype. The chain links TRBV20-1 to TRBJ2-5; the D gene could be TRBD1 or TRBD2 (6 bases each). This CDR3 comprises 14 residues. Germline V lookup: CDR1 DFQATT, CDR2 SNEGSKA (reference sequence). V was shortened by 3 bases and J by 5 bases, with 16 bases between the two germline ends. CDR3 sequence (DNA): TGCAGTGCTAGTGGGGGGCGGGGTATCGAGACCCAGTACTTC. Its translation is CSASGGRGIETQYF.

The gene calls are TRBV7-2 and TRBJ2-7, with D unclear. V lost 5 bases to trimming and J lost 0 bases, with 14 bases between them. CDR3 length: 15 amino acids. The germline V gene has CDR1 SGHTA and CDR2 FQGNSA. The CDR3 loop is CASSPQFPSSYEQYF. CDR3 in DNA: TGTGCCAGCAGCCCGCAGTTCCCGAGCTCCTACGAGCAGTACTTC.

This clonotype was recorded at least ten times. This chain connects TRBV10-3 to TRBJ2-4, with TRBD2 as a possible D gene (5 bases). Germline CDR1 ENHRY, CDR2 SYGVKD. There are 14 residues in the CDR3. V was cut by 10 bases and J by 1 base, with 14 bases left in between. CDR3 nucleotides: TGTGCCACCGGGGAGAATGGGGCCAAAAACATTCAGTACTTC. Its translation: CATGENGAKNIQYF.

This clonotype has just a few counts. The gene calls are TRBV10-1 and TRBJ2-1, with no clear D. This CDR3 has 15 residues. Germline CDR1 is WNHNN and CDR2 is SYGVQD (reference sequence). V lost 2 bases, J lost 4 bases, and 12 bases lay in between. CDR3 amino acids: CASSEDIYPYNEQFF. For the CDR3, the DNA is TGCGCCAGCAGTGAGGATATTTACCCTTACAATGAGCAGTTCTTC.

The gene calls are TRBV27 and TRBJ2-3; the D call may be TRBD1 or TRBD2 (5 bases each). The CDR3 extends over 16 amino acids. The V gene's germline CDR1 is MNHEY and CDR2 SMNVEV (reference sequence). Trimming removed 6 bases from V and 2 bases from J, with 18 bases in between. The CDR3 loop reads CASSQGPGGNTDTQYF. CDR3 nucleotide sequence: TGTGCCAGCAGCCAGGGACCCGGTGGGAACACAGATACGCAGTATTTT.

J is TRBJ2-7 and V is TRBV29-1, with D uncertain. Germline V CDR1 and CDR2: SQVTM, ANQGSEA. The V gene lost 4 bases and the J gene lost 3 bases, with 7 bases spanning the gap. CDR3 length: 11 residues. CDR3 bases: TGCAGCGTTGTGGGCGGCTACGAGCAGTACTTC. It encodes CSVVGGYEQYF.

J is TRBJ2-5 and V is TRBV7-8; 9 nucleotides align to TRBD1. The CDR3 length is 16 residues. Trimming removed 2 bases from V and 0 bases from J; junction bases left unmatched: 4. Per the germline V gene, CDR1 is SGHVS and CDR2 is FQNEAQ. The CDR3 DNA sequence: TGTGCCAGCAGCTTATGGACAGGGGCGGACCAAGAGACCCAGTACTTC. It encodes CASSLWTGADQETQYF. Using reference TRBV7-8 and TRBJ2-5 for the parts outside the CDR3, the full variable domain is GAGVSQSPRYKVAKRGQDVALRCDPISGHVSLFWYQQALGQGPEFLTYFQNEAQLDKSGLPSDRFFAERPEGSVSTLKIQRTQQEDSAVYLCASSLWTGADQETQYFGPGTRLLVL.